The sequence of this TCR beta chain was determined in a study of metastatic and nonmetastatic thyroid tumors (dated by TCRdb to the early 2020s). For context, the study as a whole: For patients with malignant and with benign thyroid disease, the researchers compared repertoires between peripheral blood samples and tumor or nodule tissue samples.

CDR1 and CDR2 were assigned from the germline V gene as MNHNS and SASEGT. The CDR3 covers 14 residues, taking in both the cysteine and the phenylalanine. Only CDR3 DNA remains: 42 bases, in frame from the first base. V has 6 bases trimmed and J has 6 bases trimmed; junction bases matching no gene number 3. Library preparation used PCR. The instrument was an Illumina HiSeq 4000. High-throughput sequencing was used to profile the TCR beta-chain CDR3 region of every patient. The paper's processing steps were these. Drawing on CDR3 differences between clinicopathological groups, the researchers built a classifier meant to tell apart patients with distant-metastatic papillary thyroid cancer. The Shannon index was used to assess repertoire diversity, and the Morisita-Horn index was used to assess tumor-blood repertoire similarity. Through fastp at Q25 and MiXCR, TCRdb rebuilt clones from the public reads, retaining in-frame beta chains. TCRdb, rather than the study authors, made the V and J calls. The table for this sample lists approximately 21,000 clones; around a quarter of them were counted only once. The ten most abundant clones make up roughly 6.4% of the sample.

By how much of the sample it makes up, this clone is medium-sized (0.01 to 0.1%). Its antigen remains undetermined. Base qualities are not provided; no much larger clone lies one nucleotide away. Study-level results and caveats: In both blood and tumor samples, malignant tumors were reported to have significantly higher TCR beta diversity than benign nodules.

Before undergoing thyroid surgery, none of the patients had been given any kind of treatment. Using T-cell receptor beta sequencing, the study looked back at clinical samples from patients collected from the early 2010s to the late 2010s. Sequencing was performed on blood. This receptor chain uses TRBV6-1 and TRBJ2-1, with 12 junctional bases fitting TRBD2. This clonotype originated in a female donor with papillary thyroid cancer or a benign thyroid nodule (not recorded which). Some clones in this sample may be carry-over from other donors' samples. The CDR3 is CASRLAGGVNEQFF. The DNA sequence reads TGTGCCAGCAGGCTAGCGGGAGGGGTCAATGAGCAGTTCTTC.